The 22 T cell receptor beta chains in this list originate from one sample, sequenced in a study of blood T cells in healthy people across ages. Through a sample-barcoded 5' primer and a J-beta primer mix, a second PCR was run for roughly 7 to 12 cycles. From the 5' RACE reads, TCRdb called clonotypes with MiXCR, one entry per CDR3 protein. The table includes about 1.5 million distinct CDR3 sequences, approximately 43% detected once. Sequencing used blood. The receptors originated from a woman under 30 in good health.

This clonotype showed up many times. Mismatch with germline at one junction end may stem from a read error. The chain has TRBV27 and TRBJ2-3; D unclear. Germline V gives CDR1 MNHEY, CDR2 SMNVEV (reference sequence). The CDR3 is made up of 14 amino acids. The DNA for the CDR3 is TGTGCCAGCAGCTTATTAGGGAGCACAGATACGCAGTATTTT. Encoded protein: CASSLLGSTDTQYF.

The DNA of the CDR3 is TGCAGCTCTACACTAGTCAACTATGGCTACACCTTC. Amino acid sequence: CSSTLVNYGYTF. V gene TRBV29-1 combines with J gene TRBJ1-2; no clear D gene. Germline V gives CDR1 SQVTM, CDR2 ANQGSEA. The CDR3 is made up of 12 amino acids. Trimming removed 8 bases at V and 2 bases at J, with 12 bases between.

The J gene is TRBJ1-1, the V gene TRBV6-6; 8 bases are a match to TRBD1. Germline V CDR1 and CDR2: MNHNY, SVGAGI (reference sequence). The ends lost 6 bases at V and 0 bases at J; junction bases unmatched: 3. CDR3 length equals 14 residues. The CDR3 reads CASRTGGLNTEAFF. CDR3 nucleotides: TGTGCCAGCAGAACAGGGGGTCTGAACACTGAAGCTTTCTTT.

The chain joins TRBV12-3 or TRBV12-4 to TRBJ2-1; D is ambiguous. The CDR3 extends over 14 amino acids. The V end was cut by 2 bases, the J end by 4 bases, with 9 bases between. The CDR3 region is CASSLPSAYNEQFF. In DNA, the CDR3 is TGTGCCAGCAGTTTACCCTCAGCTTACAATGAGCAGTTCTTC.

This clonotype has a handful of counts. The rearrangement links TRBV15 to TRBJ2-6; 8 nucleotides match TRBD2. In germline, CDR1 is LNHNV, CDR2 YYDKDF (reference sequence). The CDR3 loop spans 17 amino acids. Trimming cost V 6 bases and J 2 bases; bases outside gene matches: 9. CDR3 in DNA: TGTGCCACCAGGAGGAGCCCCGGGGGGGCTGGGGCCAACGTCCTGACTTTC. It yields the protein CATRRSPGGAGANVLTF.

A few counts support this clonotype. This rearrangement joins TRBV12-3 or TRBV12-4 to TRBJ2-2; 9 bases map to TRBD2. This CDR3 has 14 amino acids. V trimming: 8 bases; J trimming: 2 bases; junction bases outside the gene matches: 3. The CDR3 sequence is CASWGLANTGELFF. Written as DNA, the CDR3 is TGTGCCAGCTGGGGACTAGCTAACACCGGGGAGCTGTTTTTT.

This chain uses TRBV30 with TRBJ2-5, with D possibly matching TRBD1 (6 bases). CDR3 length equals 15 residues. V was pared by 3 bases and J by 11 bases, with 25 bases between. Germline-derived CDR1 and CDR2 are GTSNPN and SVGIG (reference sequence). The CDR3 loop reads CAWSPFGRRGREQYF. CDR3 DNA sequence: TGTGCCTGGAGCCCCTTCGGTCGTAGGGGGAGAGAGCAGTACTTC.

The chain combines TRBV9 with TRBJ2-5; 7 bases are shared with TRBD2. Losses at the gene ends were 0 bases for V and 3 bases for J; bases not matched to a gene: 11. Per germline, CDR1 SGDLS and CDR2 YYNGEE. The CDR3 consists of 17 residues. In DNA form, the CDR3 reads TGTGCCAGCAGCGTAGCTACTGGGGTGGCGGGAGAAGAGACCCAGTACTTC. This gives the protein CASSVATGVAGEETQYF.

In this sample, this clonotype turned up once. The chain joins TRBV20-1 to TRBJ2-1; TRBD2 is a possible D gene (5 bases). CDR3 length: 13 amino acids. The germline V gene encodes CDR1 DFQATT and CDR2 SNEGSKA (reference sequence). Trimming removed 0 bases at V and 5 bases at J, with 8 bases between. This CDR3 reads CSAREAGNNEQFF. CDR3 in DNA: TGCAGTGCTAGAGAGGCCGGGAACAATGAGCAGTTCTTC.

This chain uses TRBV7-2 with TRBJ2-5; unclear D gene. Trimming removed 4 bases at V and 5 bases at J, with 8 bases between. This CDR3 is built from 12 residues. CDR1 and CDR2 from the germline V gene are SGHTA and FQGNSA. Here the CDR3 DNA reads TGTGCCAGCAGCTCTACCTGGGAGACCCAGTACTTC. Translated: CASSSTWETQYF. Full variable domain (rest looked up from reference TRBV7-2 and TRBJ2-5): GAGVSQSPSNKVTEKGKDVELRCDPISGHTALYWYRQSLGQGLEFLIYFQGNSAPDKSGLPSDRFSAERTGGSVSTLTIQRTQQEDSAVYLCASSSTWETQYFGPGTRLLVL.

A note on this clonotype: The junction does not match germline at one end; this may be a read error. The chain combines TRBV25-1 with TRBJ2-4; D gene ambiguous. The DNA end is more similar to TRBJ2-7, so the J call may be wrong. CDR3 length: 13 amino acids. Per germline, CDR1 MGHDK and CDR2 SYGVNS. CDR3 amino acids: CASSPWPSHEQYF. CDR3 nucleotides: TGTGCCAGCAGTCCCTGGCCCTCCCACGAGCAGTACTTC.

In the case of this clonotype: Germline and junction disagree at one end, which may indicate a read error. The chain couples TRBV12-3 or TRBV12-4 to TRBJ1-2; weak D call: TRBD1 (6 bases). This CDR3 spans 14 amino acids. This CDR3 reads CASTNAGGADGCTF. The CDR3 coding sequence is TGTGCCAGCACAAATGCGGGGGGGGCTGATGGCTGCACCTTC.

This chain links TRBV12-3 or TRBV12-4 with TRBJ2-5; 11 nucleotides match TRBD2. The trim removed 3 bases at V and 2 bases at J, leaving 5 bases unmatched. This CDR3 has 16 amino acids. The CDR3 coding sequence is TGTGCCAGCAGTTTCCGACTAGCGGGGACACAAGAGACCCAGTACTTC. This sequence encodes CASSFRLAGTQETQYF.

The rearrangement joins TRBV5-5 to TRBJ1-2; possible D gene TRBD1, 5 bases. This CDR3 is 14 amino acids long. Germline V lookup: CDR1 SGHKS, CDR2 YYEKEE (reference sequence). Trimming shortened V by 5 bases and J by 4 bases, and 15 bases separated the two germline ends. CDR3 DNA: TGTGCCAGCAGAATGAGACGGGGGTCCTATGGCTACACCTTC. It encodes CASRMRRGSYGYTF.

The CDR3 is CASKGTGNEKLFF. CDR3 nucleotides: TGTGCCAGCAAGGGGACAGGGAATGAAAAACTGTTTTTT. J is TRBJ1-4 and V is TRBV7-9; 9 nucleotides match TRBD1. CDR1 SEHNR and CDR2 FQNEAQ come from the germline V gene (reference sequence). J was trimmed by 5 bases and V by 7 bases; bases with no gene match: 2. CDR3 length: 13 residues.

The CDR3, as DNA: TGTGCCAGCAGCTTTGAAAGTCGGGGAGAGACCCAGTACTTC. This gives the protein CASSFESRGETQYF. This chain joins TRBV7-6 and TRBJ2-5, with D possibly being TRBD2 (5 bases). V dropped 3 bases and J dropped 4 bases, with 12 bases sitting between them. The CDR3 runs to 14 residues. Germline V gene lookup returns CDR1 SGHVS and CDR2 FNYEAQ.

The chain carries TRBV9 and TRBJ2-2, with 9 bases aligning to TRBD1. Germline assignment: CDR1 SGDLS and CDR2 YYNGEE. The trim removed 1 base at V and 5 bases at J, leaving 6 bases unmatched. The CDR3 is 16 residues long. CDR3: CASSVRGTGRTGELFF. Written as DNA, the CDR3 is TGTGCCAGCAGCGTAAGGGGGACAGGGAGGACCGGGGAGCTGTTTTTT.

As to this clonotype: A junction end diverges from the germline sequence, so it may reflect a read error. This sequence joins TRBV20-1 and TRBJ2-7; 10 nucleotides agree with TRBD2. The CDR3 length is 15 residues. Germline lookup yields CDR1 DFQATT and CDR2 SNEGSKA (reference sequence). The CDR3 bases are TGCAGTGCTAGACCTAGCGGGAGCAATTCCTGCGAGCAGTACTTC. As protein: CSARPSGSNSCEQYF.

The chain uses TRBV29-1 and TRBJ2-1; 8 bases line up with TRBD2. The CDR3 spans 13 residues. Germline V gives CDR1 SQVTM, CDR2 ANQGSEA. The junction had 9 bases not matched to a gene; V was cut back by 8 bases and J by 6 bases. CDR3 nucleotide sequence: TGCAGCTCCCGTAGCGGGACGCTCAATGAGCAGTTCTTC. It codes for CSSRSGTLNEQFF.

The chain has TRBV10-3 and TRBJ2-5; D is unclear. Germline CDR1 is ENHRY and CDR2 is SYGVKD. This CDR3 has 13 residues. V lost 4 bases, J lost 0 bases, and 6 bases lay in between. The CDR3 coding sequence is TGTGCCATCAGTGGAATTGACCAAGAGACCCAGTACTTC. Translated, it gives CAISGIDQETQYF.

The chain combines TRBV4-1 with TRBJ2-1, with D tentatively TRBD2 (6 bases). The germline V gene encodes CDR1 MGHRA and CDR2 YSYEKL. The V end was cut by 5 bases, the J end by 10 bases, with 12 bases between. CDR3 length: 12 amino acids. CDR3 sequence reads: CASSFRDSEQFF. The CDR3 nucleotides are TGCGCCAGCAGCTTCCGGGACTCCGAGCAGTTCTTC.

This clonotype was counted only a few times. The chain links TRBV20-1 to TRBJ2-3; 8 positions agree with TRBD1. There are 16 residues in the CDR3. Trimming at V came to 0 bases and at J to 0 bases, leaving 5 bases not matched to a gene. In germline, CDR1 is DFQATT, CDR2 SNEGSKA (reference sequence). Here the CDR3 DNA reads TGCAGTGCTAGAGATTCCAGGGGGCTTAGCACAGATACGCAGTATTTT. Translation gives CSARDSRGLSTDTQYF.